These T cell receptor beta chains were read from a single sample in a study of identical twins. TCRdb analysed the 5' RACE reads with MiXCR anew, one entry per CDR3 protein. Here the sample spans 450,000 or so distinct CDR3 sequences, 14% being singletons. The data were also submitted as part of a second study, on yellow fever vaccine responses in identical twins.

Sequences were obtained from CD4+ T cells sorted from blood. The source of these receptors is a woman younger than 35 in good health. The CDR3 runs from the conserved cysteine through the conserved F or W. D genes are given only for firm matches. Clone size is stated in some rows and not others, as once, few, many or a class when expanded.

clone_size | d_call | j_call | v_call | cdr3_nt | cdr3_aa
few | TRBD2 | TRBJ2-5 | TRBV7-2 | TGTGCCAGCAGCCGGACTAGCGGGGGTACCCAGTACTTC | CASSRTSGGTQYF
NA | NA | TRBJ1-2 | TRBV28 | TGTGCCAGCAGTCCTTCTGCCTCAGGGTTGTATGGCTACACCTTC | CASSPSASGLYGYTF
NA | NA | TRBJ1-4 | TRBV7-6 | TGTGCCAGCAGCCAGAGGGCCGGGGAAAAACTGTTTTTT | CASSQRAGEKLFF
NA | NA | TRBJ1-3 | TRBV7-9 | TGTGCCAGCAGCTGGGAAAGTGGAAACACCATATATTTT | CASSWESGNTIYF
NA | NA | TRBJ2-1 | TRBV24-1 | TGTGCCACCAGTGATCCGGGGCCTGGGAATGAGCAGTTCTTC | CATSDPGPGNEQFF
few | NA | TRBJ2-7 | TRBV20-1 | TGCAGTGCTAGCTCAGTCAGGGACTACGAGCAGTACTTC | CSASSVRDYEQYF
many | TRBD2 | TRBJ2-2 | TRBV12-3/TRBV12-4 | TGTGCCAGCAGTTCCCCGCGGGGGGCGAACACCGGGGAGCTGTTTTTT | CASSSPRGANTGELFF
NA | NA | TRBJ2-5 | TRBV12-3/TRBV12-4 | TGTGCCAGCAGTTTAGGAATAGCCCAAGAGACCCAGTACTTC | CASSLGIAQETQYF
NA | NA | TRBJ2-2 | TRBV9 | TGTGCCAGCAGCATTAGCGGTATCGCGAACACCGGGGAGCTGTTTTTT | CASSISGIANTGELFF
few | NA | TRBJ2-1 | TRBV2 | TGTGCCAGCAGTGGGGTAACTGAGCAGTTCTTC | CASSGVTEQFF
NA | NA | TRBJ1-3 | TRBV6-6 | TGTGCAGGTCAGGGAGACTCTGGAAACACCATATATTTT | CAGQGDSGNTIYF
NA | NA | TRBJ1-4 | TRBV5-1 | TGCGCCAGCAGCTTGGATCGGGGCCCTGCAACTAATGAAAAACTGTTTTTT | CASSLDRGPATNEKLFF
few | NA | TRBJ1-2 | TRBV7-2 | TGTGCCAGCAGCTTAGAAGTGGGGCAGGGTGGCTACACCTTC | CASSLEVGQGGYTF
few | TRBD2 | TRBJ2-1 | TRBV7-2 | TGTGCCAGCAGCTTTGGACTAGCGCTTAACAATGAGCAGTTCTTC | CASSFGLALNNEQFF
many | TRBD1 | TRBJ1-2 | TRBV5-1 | TGCGCCAGCAACCCGGGACAGGGCCGCGAAAACGCCTTC | CASNPGQGRENAF
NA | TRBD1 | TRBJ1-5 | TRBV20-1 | TGCAGTGCTAGATCCGGCGCAGGGGGGATGGATAGCAATCAGCCCCAGCATTTT | CSARSGAGGMDSNQPQHF
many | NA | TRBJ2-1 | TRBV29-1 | TGCAGCGTTGAAAGGGATTCTAGTGAGGACTTC | CSVERDSSEDF
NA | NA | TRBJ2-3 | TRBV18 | TGTGCCAGCTCACCAGTGCCAAGCACAGATACGCAGTATTTT | CASSPVPSTDTQYF
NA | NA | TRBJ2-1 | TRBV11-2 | TGTGCCAGCACCTACTCGTCCTACAATGAGCAGTTCTTC | CASTYSSYNEQFF
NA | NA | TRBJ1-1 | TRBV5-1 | TGCGCCAGCAGCGCGGACACGACCACTGAAGCTTTCTTT | CASSADTTTEAFF
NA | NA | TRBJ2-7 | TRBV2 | TGTGCCAGCAGCCCTGGTCGGGACGAGCAGTACTTC | CASSPGRDEQYF
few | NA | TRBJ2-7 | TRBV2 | TGTGCCAGCAGCCGAGGACAGTCTGTAACCTACGAGCAGTACTTC | CASSRGQSVTYEQYF
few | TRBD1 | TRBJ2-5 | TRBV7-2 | TGTGCCAGCAGCTCCTTCCTGAGGACAGGGACCTTAAAGACCCAGTACTTC | CASSSFLRTGTLKTQYF
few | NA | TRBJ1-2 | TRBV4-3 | TGCGCCAGCAGCCAAATAGGGTCTCGTGGCTACACCTTC | CASSQIGSRGYTF
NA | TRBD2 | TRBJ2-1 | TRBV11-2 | TGTGCCAGCAGCTTATCCGGACTAGCTTTAAATGAGCAGTTCTTC | CASSLSGLALNEQFF